The 7 T cell receptor beta chains below come from one sample, sequenced in a study of shared clonotypes between healthy human individuals. Assay: immunoSEQ multiplex PCR; the TCRdb copy retains only in-frame clones and omits some. Here the sample spans a few million clones, approximately 94% being singletons. The specimen was naive CD4+ T cells sorted from blood. Subset denoted: CD45RA+ positively selected. The receptors come from a man in his late teens or twenties in good health.

J is TRBJ2-7 and V is TRBV2, with TRBD1 matching over 7 bases. The CDR3 is 15 residues long. The trim removed 4 bases at V and 6 bases at J, leaving 12 bases unmatched. Germline values: CDR1 SNHLY, CDR2 FYNNEI. The CDR3 sequence is CASSGAGGGVSEQYF. In DNA form, the CDR3 reads TGTGCCAGCAGTGGCGCAGGGGGTGGTGTTAGCGAGCAGTACTTC.

This clone has only a few counts. The gene calls are TRBV10-3 and TRBJ1-5; no definite D call. Trimming stripped 0 bases from V and 4 bases from J, with 10 bases between. Germline CDR1 ENHRY, CDR2 SYGVKD. This CDR3 region has 15 residues. As DNA, the CDR3 is TGTGCCATCAGTGAGTCCGCAGGATGGAATCAGCCCCAGCATTTT. Translation gives CAISESAGWNQPQHF.

The genes are TRBV7-9 and TRBJ2-5; tentative D call: TRBD1 (7 bases). V gave up 0 bases and J gave up 5 bases, with 16 bases separating them. CDR3 length: 16 amino acids. Germline V lookup: CDR1 SEHNR, CDR2 FQNEAQ (reference sequence). The CDR3 loop reads CASSLALSGGIETQYF. In DNA, the CDR3 is TGTGCCAGCAGCTTAGCCCTCTCAGGGGGGATCGAGACCCAGTACTTC.

Comment on this clone: This sample includes further DNA sequences coding for the same CDR3. The chain carries TRBV6-1 and TRBJ2-2; 7 nucleotides line up with TRBD2. Germline V gene sequence: CDR1 MNHNS, CDR2 SASEGT. The CDR3 totals 14 residues. J lost 5 bases, V lost 2 bases, and 2 bases had no gene match. The CDR3 is CASSELGGTGELFF. The CDR3 bases are TGTGCCAGCAGTGAACTGGGAGGGACCGGGGAGCTGTTTTTT.

About this clone: The same CDR3 can be traced to other DNA sequences in this sample. V gene TRBV5-4 combines with J gene TRBJ2-3; D gene uncertain. The length of the CDR3 is 13 residues. Per the germline V gene, CDR1 is SGHNT and CDR2 is YYREEE (reference sequence). The V and J ends lost 4 bases and 1 base respectively, with 7 bases between them. CDR3 DNA sequence: TGTGCCAGCAGCCAAGCAGGCACAGATACGCAGTATTTT. This encodes CASSQAGTDTQYF.

The gene calls are TRBV21-1 and TRBJ1-2. TRBV21-1 is annotated as a pseudogene. The CDR3 length is 14 residues. The CDR3 DNA sequence: TGTGCCAGCAGCAAAGATTTGGGGGTGGATGGCTACACCTTC. Translated, it gives CASSKDLGVDGYTF.

With respect to this clone: In the same sample, other DNA sequences code for this CDR3. The CDR3, as DNA: TGCGCCAGCAGCGTAGACCGGGGGGACTATGGCTACACCTTC. Its translation is CASSVDRGDYGYTF. This rearrangement joins TRBV5-1 to TRBJ1-2; maybe TRBD1 (5 bases). Trimming shortened V by 4 bases and J by 3 bases, and 13 bases separated the two germline ends. The CDR3 sequence is 14 residues long. CDR1 and CDR2 (germline): SGHRS, YFSETQ.